What follows are 8 T cell receptor beta chains derived from one specimen sequenced in a study of T cell responses to AZD1222 COVID-19 vaccine. Clones were read by immunoSEQ multiplex PCR, and TCRdb kept only the in-frame ones, dropping some. The sample records about 150,000 clones, roughly 90% being singletons. Source: peripheral blood, taken on day 0 of AZD1222 vaccination. The receptors were sampled from an adult in good health.

The gene calls are TRBV28 and TRBJ1-1; D unresolved. Per the germline V gene, CDR1 is MDHEN and CDR2 is SYDVKM. The CDR3 loop spans 14 amino acids. The V gene lost 3 bases and the J gene lost 1 base, with 9 bases spanning the gap. The CDR3 sequence: CASSFQVRNTEAFF. As DNA, the CDR3 is TGTGCCAGCAGTTTCCAGGTCCGGAACACTGAAGCTTTCTTT.

The chain recombines TRBV25-1 with TRBJ1-5; 12 bases are shared with TRBD1. CDR3 length: 16 residues. V was clipped by 6 bases and J by 5 bases; unmatched bases: 8. Germline V gene lookup returns CDR1 MGHDK and CDR2 SYGVNS. CDR3: CASRASGTGGHQPQHF. As DNA, the CDR3 is TGTGCCAGCAGGGCCTCCGGGACAGGGGGCCATCAGCCCCAGCATTTT.

The chain combines TRBV5-4 with TRBJ1-1; 8 nucleotides align to TRBD1. The CDR3 runs 14 residues. V shed 4 bases, J shed 5 bases, and the junction held 7 bases outside the gene matches. CDR1 and CDR2 (germline): SGHNT, YYREEE (reference sequence). CDR3: CASSPRDRRTEAFF. Here the CDR3 DNA reads TGTGCCAGCAGCCCCAGGGACAGGAGGACTGAAGCTTTCTTT.

This clone was seen more than once but under ten times. The chain joins TRBV12-5 to TRBJ2-2, with 7 positions matching TRBD1. Germline CDR1 reads LGHNT; CDR2 reads FRNRAP. The V segment lost 1 base and the J segment 6 bases; nucleotides outside the gene matches: 14. The CDR3 is 18 amino acids. The CDR3 DNA is TGTGCTAGTGGTTTGGCCCGAACAGGGGATCTATACGCCGGGGAGCTGTTTTTT. It codes for CASGLARTGDLYAGELFF.

The rearrangement links TRBV6-1 to TRBJ1-1; D gene ambiguous. V was trimmed by 1 base and J by 7 bases, leaving 13 bases between them. This CDR3 has 14 residues. From germline, CDR1 is MNHNS and CDR2 SASEGT. Here the CDR3 reads CASSEGGRTGEAFF. The CDR3 DNA reads as TGTGCCAGCAGTGAAGGTGGGCGGACGGGTGAAGCTTTCTTT.

The V gene is TRBV18, the J gene TRBJ2-2; 8 bases match TRBD1. The CDR3 runs to 15 residues. V shed 8 bases and J 2 bases; nucleotides not matched to a gene: 7. The germline gives CDR1 KGHSH, CDR2 LQKENI. The CDR3, as DNA: TGTGCCAGCGAGCATCCAGGGGGCAACACCGGGGAGCTGTTTTTT. It encodes CASEHPGGNTGELFF.

The rearrangement links TRBV7-2 to TRBJ1-3; TRBD1 might be the D (5 bases). The V gene lost 1 base and the J gene lost 4 bases, with 14 bases spanning the gap. CDR3 length: 16 residues. CDR1 and CDR2 from the germline V gene are SGHTA and FQGNSA. The CDR3 DNA follows: TGTGCCAGCAGCTTAGTAGCCCAGGGTGGGGGAAACACCATATATTTT. Protein product: CASSLVAQGGGNTIYF.

DNA for the CDR3: TGTGCCAGTAGAAATCATGGACAGGGGGCGAATGAGCAGTTCTTC. Amino acids: CASRNHGQGANEQFF. The chain uses TRBV19 and TRBJ2-1, with TRBD1 matching 11 bases. V gave up 6 bases and J gave up 7 bases; unmatched junction bases: 8. This CDR3 spans 15 amino acids. Germline lookup yields CDR1 LNHDA and CDR2 SQIVND (reference sequence).